The text below deals with one TCR beta chain. Only a few counts were recorded for this clonotype. There is no known antigen for this receptor. Base-call qualities are not available, and no considerably larger clone is one nucleotide away. The method behind the library was PCR. The data were produced on an Illumina HiSeq 2500. To normalize quantification of the TCRbeta repertoire, the TCR libraries were built with molecular barcoding that relied on unique molecular identifiers. TCRdb redid the processing of the public reads, applying fastp at Q25 and MiXCR, and retained in-frame beta chains. Rows with a matching CDR3 protein are joined into one entry that keeps the most common DNA and genes. Recorded for this sample are 110,000 or so distinct CDR3 sequences; approximately 6% of them occurred a single time. The top ten constitute less than 30% of the sample. This record comes from a study of T-cell reconstitution after alpha-beta-depleted transplantation in children (dated by TCRdb to about 2016). General notes on the study: Using TCR repertoire profiling, the study followed T-cell immune reconstitution in a quantitative way in children after TCRalphabeta/CD19-depleted allogeneic hematopoietic cell transplantation.

Explained via the paper, the treatment or condition label denotes: allogeneic hematopoietic cell transplantation with graft depleted of TCRalphabeta T cells and CD19 B cells. Transplant recipients were children who received TCRalphabeta/CD19-depleted allogeneic hematopoietic cell grafts. General study outcomes and caveats: In some patients, the high TCRbeta diversity seen at day 60 was put down to recipient T cells and intrathymic progenitors that had survived conditioning. Apparently early alphabetaT-cell count recovery about two months after transplant reportedly relied on only several hundred rapidly expanded clones derived from non-depleted graft cells. Hyperexpanded clone frequencies declined over subsequent months; after one year, T-cell counts and TCRbeta diversity were mostly attributed to newly produced T cells.

Between the V and J ends, shortened by 4 bases and 7 bases respectively, the junction contains 7 bases. CDR1 is given as GTSNPN and CDR2 as SVGIG, both from the germline V gene (reference sequence). The CDR3 measures 11 amino acids from cysteine to phenylalanine. The retained sequence is limited to the CDR3, 33 bases, with the frame set at the first base. The source of this sequence is a male patient between 2 and 10 years old who had a stem cell transplant for acute lymphoblastic leukemia, so the T cells may come from the graft donor. This specimen was PBMCs, mostly from graft donor cells, taken 360 days after TCRalphabeta/CD19-depleted stem cell transplant. The sequence is built from TRBV30 and TRBJ2-2; the D gene is not confidently resolved. The sequenced DNA: TGTGCCTGGATTGCCGGCGGGGAGCTGTTTTTT. This sequence encodes CAWIAGGELFF.